This record looks at one T cell receptor (beta chain) sequence and its context. One entry per CDR3 protein results from TCRdb running MiXCR on the RT-PCR reads. The sample shows fewer than 800,000 distinct CDR3 sequences, approximately 15% of them seen only once. The germline gives CDR1 SGHDN, CDR2 FVKESK. The CDR3 consists of 14 residues. Trimming shortened V by 6 bases and J by 9 bases, and 21 bases separated the two germline ends. The TCR originated in a female donor in good health, serving as a healthy control. The specimen sequenced was memory CD4+ T cells from blood. This chain joins TRBV14 and TRBJ2-7, with D perhaps matching TRBD1 (6 bases). CDR3 bases: TGTGCCAGCAGAATAACTGACGGGACACCCGGGCAGTACTTC. This translates into CASRITDGTPGQYF.